The next 21 T cell receptor beta chains were all read from a single sample in a study of blood T cells in healthy people across ages. The authors ran a second PCR of about 6 to 11 cycles using a sample-barcoded 5' primer and a J-beta primer mix. TCRdb passed the 5' RACE reads through MiXCR, listing each CDR3 protein once. The sample lists some 1,800,000 distinct CDR3 sequences; roughly two fifths were seen once. The sample was blood. Source of these receptors: a human donor in good health.

The table lists this clonotype with a few counts. The chain carries TRBV20-1 and TRBJ2-7, with a possible D match to TRBD2 (6 bases). Trimming removed 3 bases from V and 2 bases from J, with 20 bases in between. Germline-derived CDR1 and CDR2 are DFQATT and SNEGSKA (reference sequence). The CDR3 covers 16 residues. The CDR3 DNA reads as TGCAGTGCTAGTGGGGTTTGGGGCGGGGAACCCTACGAGCAGTACTTC. Amino acid sequence: CSASGVWGGEPYEQYF.

The chain has TRBV5-1 and TRBJ1-2; D unresolved. V lost 4 bases and J 4 bases, leaving 17 bases between the germline ends. Per germline, CDR1 SGHRS and CDR2 YFSETQ. This CDR3 has 15 residues. The CDR3, as DNA: TGCGCCAGCAGCCCGAGCTTAGGGCAGGCCTATGGCTACACCTTC. This gives the protein CASSPSLGQAYGYTF. The full variable domain, in which reference TRBV5-1 and TRBJ1-2 provide the parts outside the CDR3, is KAGVTQTPRYLIKTRGQQVTLSCSPISGHRSVSWYQQTPGQGLQFLFEYFSETQRNKGNFPGRFSGRQFSNSRSEMNVSTLELGDSALYLCASSPSLGQAYGYTFGSGTRLTVV.

The chain links TRBV5-1 to TRBJ2-2; D gene ambiguous. CDR3 length: 12 residues. V lost 1 base and J lost 7, with 5 bases in between. From germline, CDR1 is SGHRS and CDR2 YFSETQ. In nucleotides, the CDR3 is TGCGCCAGCAGCTTGAAGGGCGGGGAGCTGTTTTTT. This gives the protein CASSLKGGELFF. The full variable domain, rest sourced from reference TRBV5-1 and TRBJ2-2, is KAGVTQTPRYLIKTRGQQVTLSCSPISGHRSVSWYQQTPGQGLQFLFEYFSETQRNKGNFPGRFSGRQFSNSRSEMNVSTLELGDSALYLCASSLKGGELFFGEGSRLTVL.

The genes are TRBV4-1 and TRBJ2-1, with D tentatively TRBD1 or TRBD2 (5 bases each). CDR3 length: 15 residues. The germline V gene encodes CDR1 MGHRA and CDR2 YSYEKL. The V end was cut by 1 base, the J end by 6 bases, with 13 bases between. CDR3 in amino acids: CASSQAGPHSNEQFF. As DNA, the CDR3 is TGCGCCAGCAGCCAAGCGGGGCCTCACTCCAATGAGCAGTTCTTC.

This chain links TRBV6-6 with TRBJ2-7; TRBD2 matches 7 bases. With the DNA end fitting TRBJ2-5 better, the J assignment may be wrong. Germline CDR1 and CDR2: MNHNY and SVGAGI (reference sequence). This CDR3 contains 15 residues. The CDR3 here is CASSPGGTLQETQYF. DNA for the CDR3: TGTGCCAGCAGCCCCGGGGGGACCCTACAAGAGACCCAGTACTTC.

The rearrangement links TRBV6-6 to TRBJ1-1, with D maybe TRBD1 (5 bases). CDR3 length: 12 residues. V was pared by 10 bases and J by 12 bases, with 21 bases between. Per germline, CDR1 MNHNY and CDR2 SVGAGI (reference sequence). CDR3 in amino acids: CATEWGGVGSFF. The CDR3 DNA sequence: TGTGCCACCGAATGGGGAGGGGTTGGATCTTTCTTT.

The chain links TRBV5-1 to TRBJ2-1; TRBD2 matches at 10 bases. V shed 6 bases, J shed 6 bases, and the junction held 9 bases outside the gene matches. The CDR3 consists of 15 residues. Germline V gives CDR1 SGHRS, CDR2 YFSETQ. The CDR3 DNA sequence: TGCGCCAGCACCTACATAGCGGGGGGAATCAATGAGCAGTTCTTC. This gives the protein CASTYIAGGINEQFF.

This clonotype was counted between two and nine times. The chain uses TRBV20-1 and TRBJ2-1; D might be TRBD2 (5 bases). CDR1 is DFQATT, CDR2 SNEGSKA, per germline (reference sequence). V was cut by 6 bases and J by 4 bases, with 16 bases left in between. The CDR3 is 14 amino acids. The chain's CDR3 is CSAEGNTPYNEQFF. CDR3 nucleotides: TGCAGTGCCGAGGGTAACACCCCGTACAATGAGCAGTTCTTC.

The J gene is TRBJ1-2, the V gene TRBV2; tentatively, D is TRBD1 (5 bases). The V and J ends lost 8 bases and 5 bases respectively, with 12 bases between them. CDR1 and CDR2 from the germline V gene are SNHLY and FYNNEI. There are 12 residues in the CDR3. CDR3 sequence: CASLADSYGYTF. The CDR3 DNA reads as TGTGCCAGCCTGGCTGACAGTTATGGCTACACCTTC.

There are a few counts of this clonotype. This chain joins TRBV2 and TRBJ1-2; 10 bases agree with TRBD1. Per germline, CDR1 SNHLY and CDR2 FYNNEI. Germline trimming cut 4 bases from V and 6 bases from J; bases unmatched to any gene: 2. This CDR3 contains 13 residues. For the CDR3, the DNA is TGTGCCAGCAGTGGGGACAGGGGAAATGGCTACACCTTC. Translation: CASSGDRGNGYTF.

This chain connects TRBV6-1 to TRBJ2-3; TRBD1 aligns across 10 bases. V lost 3 bases to trimming and J lost 6 bases; unmatched junction nucleotides: 9. This CDR3 is 16 amino acids long. The germline V gene encodes CDR1 MNHNS and CDR2 SASEGT. The CDR3, as DNA: TGTGCCAGCAGTGAGTTCTTGGGACAGGGGAGCGATACGCAGTATTTT. Amino acid sequence: CASSEFLGQGSDTQYF.

At least ten counts were recorded for this clonotype. The chain recombines TRBV27 with TRBJ2-1; TRBD1 matches at 9 bases. There are 16 residues in the CDR3. The V and J ends lost 4 bases and 6 bases, in that order; junction bases with no gene match: 10. In germline, CDR1 is MNHEY, CDR2 SMNVEV (reference sequence). The CDR3 region has the DNA TGTGCCAGCAGTTCCTACCGGGACAGGGATATCAATGAGCAGTTCTTC. Its translation is CASSSYRDRDINEQFF.

The chain is built from TRBV7-2 and TRBJ1-2; D possibly corresponds to TRBD1 (6 bases). In germline, CDR1 is SGHTA, CDR2 FQGNSA. The CDR3 contains 15 residues. Trimming removed 1 base from V and 8 bases from J, with 17 bases in between. The CDR3 coding sequence is TGTGCCAGCAGCTTAGTAAATTTGGGGGCGGAGGGCTACACCTTC. Translation gives CASSLVNLGAEGYTF.

V usage is TRBV7-2 and J usage is TRBJ2-1; possible D gene TRBD2, 5 bases. Germline CDR1 and CDR2: SGHTA and FQGNSA. Trimming cost V 2 bases and J 14 bases, with 16 bases left between them. The CDR3 contains 13 residues. The CDR3 region is CASSLPGIEGEFF. As DNA, the CDR3 is TGTGCCAGCAGCTTACCCGGGATTGAGGGCGAGTTCTTC.

This chain uses TRBV4-1 with TRBJ2-7; D unresolved. V was cut by 1 base and J by 2 bases, with 9 bases left in between. CDR3 size: 14 residues. Germline CDR1 MGHRA, CDR2 YSYEKL. The CDR3 DNA reads TGCGCCAGCAGCCAAGTCGACACCGCCTACGAGCAGTACTTC. Translating it yields CASSQVDTAYEQYF.

The genes are TRBV4-3 and TRBJ2-3, with no clear D. The germline V gene has CDR1 LGHNA and CDR2 YSLEER. This CDR3 is built from 14 residues. The V end was cut by 3 bases, the J end by 4 bases, with 11 bases between. CDR3 DNA sequence: TGCGCCAGCAGCCAGGATTTCAATTCAGATACGCAGTATTTT. The encoded protein is CASSQDFNSDTQYF.

The sample holds a few counts of this clonotype. The chain recombines TRBV6-5 with TRBJ2-7; D is ambiguous. The V gene lost 5 bases and the J gene lost 6 bases, with 11 bases spanning the gap. CDR3 length: 12 amino acids. CDR1 and CDR2 from the germline V gene are MNHEY and SVGAGI. CDR3 nucleotides: TGTGCCAGCAGTCCCACATCTTTCGAGCAGTACTTC. The encoded protein is CASSPTSFEQYF.

This rearrangement joins TRBV27 to TRBJ2-1; 9 nucleotides agree with TRBD1. Germline lookup yields CDR1 MNHEY and CDR2 SMNVEV (reference sequence). V was pared by 6 bases and J by 10 bases, with 13 bases of the junction left unmatched. CDR3 length: 15 residues. CDR3 sequence (DNA): TGTGCCAGCAGATCCTTGCGGGACAGGGTCAACGAGCAGTTCTTC. It specifies CASRSLRDRVNEQFF.

Comment on this clonotype: One end of the junction fails to match germline, which may point to a read error. This chain uses TRBV4-3 with TRBJ2-1; 11 nucleotides line up with TRBD2. The CDR3 runs to 16 residues. Germline V gives CDR1 LGHNA, CDR2 YSLEER. CDR3 amino acids: CAGSHELAGDYNERFF. The CDR3 DNA reads TGCGCCGGCAGCCATGAACTAGCGGGGGATTACAATGAGCGGTTCTTC.

The rearrangement joins TRBV7-2 to TRBJ1-2, with 7 bases lining up with TRBD1. Germline values: CDR1 SGHTA, CDR2 FQGNSA. The V gene end was trimmed by 3 bases and the J gene end by 1 base; junction bases not matched to a gene: 8. The CDR3 is 16 amino acids. The CDR3 sequence: CASSFGYRGSNYGYTF. In DNA form, the CDR3 reads TGTGCCAGCAGCTTCGGTTACAGGGGAAGTAACTATGGCTACACCTTC.

The chain combines TRBV7-9 with TRBJ1-1; 8 nucleotides line up with TRBD1. The CDR3 spans 15 residues. The trim removed 5 bases at V and 2 bases at J, leaving 7 bases unmatched. Germline CDR1 is SEHNR and CDR2 is FQNEAQ (reference sequence). The CDR3 bases are TGTGCCAGCAGCACCTTCGGACAGGGAAACACTGAAGCTTTCTTT. It specifies CASSTFGQGNTEAFF.